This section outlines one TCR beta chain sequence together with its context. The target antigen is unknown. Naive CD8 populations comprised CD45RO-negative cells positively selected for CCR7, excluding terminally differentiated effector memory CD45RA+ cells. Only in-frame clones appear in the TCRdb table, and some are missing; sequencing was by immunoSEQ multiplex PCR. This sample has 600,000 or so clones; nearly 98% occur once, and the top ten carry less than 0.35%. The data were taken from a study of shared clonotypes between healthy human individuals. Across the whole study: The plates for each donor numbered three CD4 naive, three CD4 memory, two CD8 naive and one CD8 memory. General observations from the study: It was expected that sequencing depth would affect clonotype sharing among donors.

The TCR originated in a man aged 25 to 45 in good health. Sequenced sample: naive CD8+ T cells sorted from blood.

As DNA, the CDR3 is TGTGCCAGCAGGTCTGAGGGGGGGGCTTATCAGCCCCAGCATTTT. This codes for CASRSEGGAYQPQHF. This chain joins TRBV6-1 and TRBJ1-5, with D perhaps matching TRBD1 (6 bases). The germline V and J ends were trimmed by 6 bases and 5 bases, with 17 bases remaining between them. CDR1 MNHNS and CDR2 SASEGT come from the germline V gene. The CDR3 consists of 15 residues.